The source of this T cell receptor (beta chain) is a study of T-cell memory formation after mild COVID-19. Study details: TCR clusters were mostly donor specific.

Employing constant-segment primers, 5'RACE generated TCR alpha and TCR beta cDNA libraries bearing sample barcodes and UMIs. TCRdb redid the calling of the 5' RACE reads with MiXCR, one entry per CDR3 protein. The profile covers about 360,000 distinct CDR3 sequences, with roughly 13% appearing a single time and 20% to 25% taken by the ten largest. This clonotype was counted only a few times. Its specificity is unknown. Germline values: CDR1 MNHEY, CDR2 SVGAGI. The CDR3 is 20 residues long. Trimming removed 3 bases from V and 1 base from J, with 25 bases in between. General study findings and limits: The study found balanced CD4/CD8 in clones contracting day 15 to 85 and a CD4+ lean in later expanders. Memory from before infection featured some responding clones, which suggests cross-reactive memory joined.

This chain connects TRBV6-5 to TRBJ2-1; D gene unclear. The sample comprised PBMCs or a T cell subset sorted from them (not recorded which). The source is a man aged 18 to 29 who had mild COVID-19 (a few samples of this study predate the infection). Cell type and time point are not known. CDR3 sequence reads: CASSYSPSSQREESYNEQFF. The CDR3 nucleotides are TGTGCCAGCAGTTATTCTCCATCAAGTCAAAGGGAAGAATCCTACAATGAGCAGTTCTTC.